The 24 T cell receptor beta chains in this list originate from one sample, sequenced in a study of CD8+ T cells in alopecia areata. Following RNA extraction, reverse transcription yielded cDNA that acted as the sequencing template. Sequenced by immunoSEQ multiplex PCR; TCRdb stores in-frame clones only, minus some. The data contain 160,000 or so clones, more than 45% of them seen just once; the ten biggest clones take up roughly a fifth. The starting material was CD8+ T cells sorted from blood, obtained at week 0. The receptors were sampled from a human donor with alopecia areata.

V gene TRBV7-9 combines with J gene TRBJ2-1; D is possibly TRBD2 (5 bases). This CDR3 contains 12 residues. In germline, CDR1 is SEHNR, CDR2 FQNEAQ (reference sequence). Between the trimmed V and J ends, which lost 8 bases and 0 bases, there was a span of 5 bases. The CDR3 nucleotides read TGTGCCAGCGGGAGCTCCTACAATGAGCAGTTCTTC. Encoded protein: CASGSSYNEQFF. Using reference TRBV7-9 and TRBJ2-1 for the parts outside the CDR3, the full variable domain is DTGVSQNPRHKITKRGQNVTFRCDPISEHNRLYWYRQTLGQGPEFLTYFQNEAQLEKSRLLSDRFSAERPKGSFSTLEIQRTEQGDSAMYLCASGSSYNEQFFGPGTRLTVL.

The V and J genes are TRBV5-4 and TRBJ1-2; no firm D call. The CDR3 runs 13 residues. V gave up 2 bases and J gave up 2 bases, with 7 bases separating them. Germline V gene sequence: CDR1 SGHNT, CDR2 YYREEE (reference sequence). In DNA form, the CDR3 reads TGTGCCAGCAGCTTATATCCGAACTATGGCTACACCTTC. It translates to CASSLYPNYGYTF.

The sample holds a few counts of this clone. The chain uses TRBV12-5 and TRBJ1-2; 7 bases align to TRBD1. Trimming removed 5 bases from V and 4 bases from J; junction bases left unmatched: 10. CDR3 size: 15 residues. Germline V lookup: CDR1 LGHNT, CDR2 FRNRAP. CDR3: CASGNPGQRAYGYTF. As DNA, the CDR3 is TGTGCTAGTGGTAATCCGGGACAGAGGGCCTATGGCTACACCTTC.

This clone has just a few counts. The genes are TRBV4-3 and TRBJ2-6, with D maybe TRBD1 (6 bases). This CDR3 contains 12 residues. CDR1 is LGHNA and CDR2 is YSLEER in the germline V gene. V was clipped by 3 bases and J by 12 bases, with 9 bases between them. The CDR3 sequence is CASSQGAGVLTF. CDR3 coding DNA: TGCGCCAGCAGCCAGGGGGCTGGCGTCCTGACTTTC.

This clone was counted a few times. The chain employs TRBV11-3 and TRBJ2-7; D not certain. The CDR3 totals 13 residues. In germline, CDR1 is SGHNT, CDR2 YENEEA. The V and J ends lost 0 bases and 6 bases respectively, with 9 bases between them. The DNA of the CDR3 is TGTGCCAGCAGCTTAGATCTCGCAGGCGAGCAGTACTTC. Amino acid sequence: CASSLDLAGEQYF.

The chain is built from TRBV27 and TRBJ2-7; 8 nucleotides line up with TRBD2. The V and J ends lost 7 bases and 0 bases, in that order; junction bases with no gene match: 5. The CDR3 consists of 14 residues. Germline assignment: CDR1 MNHEY and CDR2 SMNVEV (reference sequence). The CDR3 DNA reads as TGTGCCAGCATTGGCGGGGGGCCCTCCTACGAGCAGTACTTC. Amino acid sequence: CASIGGGPSYEQYF.

The chain recombines TRBV30 with TRBJ1-5, with D perhaps matching TRBD1 (5 bases). Germline loops: CDR1 GTSNPN, CDR2 SVGIG (reference sequence). V shed 0 bases and J shed 2 bases, with 8 bases lying between them. The CDR3 has 14 residues. The CDR3 DNA reads as TGTGCCTGGAGTGTAGTGGGGGGCAATCAGCCCCAGCATTTT. Amino acids: CAWSVVGGNQPQHF.

The CDR3: CASSLSVDGFYGYTF. CDR3 nucleotides: TGTGCCAGCAGTTTATCCGTGGACGGATTCTATGGCTACACCTTC. The V and J genes are TRBV27 and TRBJ1-2; unclear D gene. Trimming shortened V by 0 bases and J by 4 bases, and 12 bases separated the two germline ends. The CDR3 has 15 amino acids. Germline V gene sequence: CDR1 MNHEY, CDR2 SMNVEV (reference sequence).

This chain links TRBV30 with TRBJ2-1; D possibly corresponds to TRBD1 (5 bases). This CDR3 is 11 amino acids long. Germline CDR1 is GTSNPN and CDR2 is SVGIG (reference sequence). Trimming removed 4 bases at V and 9 bases at J, with 10 bases between. CDR3 coding DNA: TGTGCCTGGAAGCCTGGGGCTGAGCAGTTCTTC. The encoded protein is CAWKPGAEQFF. The full variable domain, completed using reference TRBV30 and TRBJ2-1, is SQTIHQWPATLVQPVGSPLSLECTVEGTSNPNLYWYRQAAGRGLQLLFYSVGIGQISSEVPQNLSASRPQDRQFILSSKKLLLSDSGFYLCAWKPGAEQFFGPGTRLTVL.

The rearrangement joins TRBV4-3 to TRBJ2-7; a weak D match, TRBD2 (5 bases). The V gene lost 0 bases and the J gene lost 4 bases, with 19 bases spanning the gap. CDR3 length: 17 amino acids. Germline V gives CDR1 LGHNA, CDR2 YSLEER. The CDR3: CASSQDSRGIGRYEQYF. CDR3 sequence (DNA): TGCGCCAGCAGCCAAGATTCGCGAGGGATTGGTCGTTACGAGCAGTACTTC.

This clone was observed a few times. This sequence joins TRBV6-6 and TRBJ2-3; perhaps D is TRBD1 or TRBD2 (6 bases each). Between the trimmed V and J ends, which lost 5 bases and 1 base, there was a span of 16 bases. Germline values: CDR1 MNHNY, CDR2 SVGAGI (reference sequence). CDR3 size: 16 residues. The CDR3 protein is CASSPDWGAGTDTQYF. CDR3 bases: TGTGCCAGCAGTCCCGATTGGGGGGCGGGCACAGATACGCAGTATTTT.

The V call is TRBV29-1, the J call TRBJ1-2; D perhaps matches TRBD1 (5 bases). Trimming left V 3 bases short and J 5 bases short, with 13 bases between. There are 13 residues in the CDR3. Germline loops: CDR1 SQVTM, CDR2 ANQGSEA. CDR3 DNA: TGCAGCGTTGACGACAGAGAGTCATATGGCTACACCTTC. As protein: CSVDDRESYGYTF.

The rearrangement links TRBV15 to TRBJ1-4; D perhaps matches TRBD1 (6 bases). This CDR3 has 15 residues. Trimming took 3 bases from V and 0 from J, leaving 8 bases between them. The V gene's germline CDR1 is LNHNV and CDR2 YYDKDF (reference sequence). The CDR3 DNA reads TGTGCCACCAGCAGCAACAGGGCAACTAATGAAAAACTGTTTTTT. It yields the protein CATSSNRATNEKLFF.

This clone was found once. V gene TRBV27 combines with J gene TRBJ2-7, with D possibly being TRBD1 (5 bases). The V end lost 4 bases, the J end lost 6 bases, and 16 bases lay between the germline ends. The CDR3 runs to 14 residues. Germline lookup yields CDR1 MNHEY and CDR2 SMNVEV (reference sequence). CDR3 sequence: CASSWTRHYTEQYF. CDR3 sequence (DNA): TGTGCCAGCAGTTGGACACGGCACTATACCGAGCAGTACTTC.

The CDR3 protein is CASRWLSYEQYF. The CDR3 nucleotides are TGTGCCAGCAGATGGCTGTCCTACGAGCAGTACTTC. The chain recombines TRBV2 with TRBJ2-7, with no clear D. Germline lookup yields CDR1 SNHLY and CDR2 FYNNEI. The ends were cut back, 6 bases at V and 1 base at J, with 7 bases in the middle. CDR3 length equals 12 residues.

The V gene is TRBV5-1, the J gene TRBJ2-3, with a possible D match to TRBD2 (6 bases). In germline, CDR1 is SGHRS, CDR2 YFSETQ. The CDR3 is 18 amino acids. Trimming took 1 base from V and 4 from J, leaving 22 bases between them. The CDR3 DNA sequence: TGCGCCAGCAGCTTGTTCTGGGACGGGGGACCCGTGGCAGATACGCAGTATTTT. Translation: CASSLFWDGGPVADTQYF.

This clone was recorded a few times. V is TRBV2 and J is TRBJ2-3, with D possibly being TRBD2 (7 bases). The CDR3 length is 16 residues. The ends were cut back, 5 bases at V and 3 bases at J, with 18 bases in the middle. CDR1 SNHLY and CDR2 FYNNEI come from the germline V gene. CDR3 sequence (DNA): TGTGCCAGCAGTCTTGTATCGCGGGGGCCAACAGATACGCAGTATTTT. Translation gives CASSLVSRGPTDTQYF.

The rearrangement links TRBV19 to TRBJ1-4, with D maybe TRBD1 (5 bases). Germline V gives CDR1 LNHDA, CDR2 SQIVND (reference sequence). The CDR3 extends over 13 amino acids. The V end was cut by 6 bases, the J end by 3 bases, with 8 bases between. CDR3 bases: TGTGCCAGTAGCGACAGTCCTAATGAAAAACTGTTTTTT. Translating it yields CASSDSPNEKLFF.

On this clone itself: The same CDR3 arises from other DNA sequences in this sample as well. The V call is TRBV9, the J call TRBJ1-1, with D unclear. This CDR3 comprises 14 residues. Trimming took off 2 bases at V and 1 base at J, with 9 bases between the two ends. The germline V gene has CDR1 SGDLS and CDR2 YYNGEE. The CDR3 sequence: CASSVGTGNTEAFF. The CDR3 DNA sequence: TGTGCCAGCAGCGTCGGTACGGGGAACACTGAAGCTTTCTTT.

This chain links TRBV11-2 with TRBJ2-7; 7 bases line up with TRBD1. This CDR3 spans 14 amino acids. CDR1 is SGHAT and CDR2 is FQNNGV in the germline V gene. Germline trimming cut 1 base from V and 3 bases from J; bases unmatched to any gene: 3. The CDR3 DNA is TGTGCCAGCAGCTTAGGACAGGGTGGCTACGAGCAGTACTTC. It yields the protein CASSLGQGGYEQYF. The full variable domain, in which reference TRBV11-2 and TRBJ2-7 provide the parts outside the CDR3, is EAGVAQSPRYKIIEKRQSVAFWCNPISGHATLYWYQQILGQGPKLLIQFQNNGVVDDSQLPKDRFSAERLKGVDSTLKIQPAKLEDSAVYLCASSLGQGGYEQYFGPGTRLTVT.

This chain joins TRBV5-6 and TRBJ1-5, with 7 bases aligning to TRBD1. The CDR3 has 14 residues. V lost 2 bases to trimming and J lost 4 bases; unmatched junction nucleotides: 3. Germline CDR1 reads SGHDT; CDR2 reads YYEEEE. The CDR3 is CASSLQGRNQPQHF. CDR3 DNA: TGTGCCAGCAGCTTACAGGGGCGAAATCAGCCCCAGCATTTT.

This clone was counted only a few times. V usage is TRBV7-9 and J usage is TRBJ2-1, with 13 bases aligning to TRBD2. Germline CDR1 and CDR2: SEHNR and FQNEAQ (reference sequence). Trimming took 5 bases from V and 13 from J; bases not matched to a gene: 8. The length of the CDR3 is 14 residues. CDR3 bases: TGTGCCAGCAGCCAACAAACTAGCGGGGGGGCACAGTTCTTC. Residues: CASSQQTSGGAQFF.

V usage is TRBV10-3 and J usage is TRBJ1-5; D is perhaps TRBD1 (6 bases). Germline V lookup: CDR1 ENHRY, CDR2 SYGVKD. Trimming shortened V by 3 bases and J by 3 bases, and 9 bases separated the two germline ends. The length of the CDR3 is 14 residues. CDR3 loop: CAISEAGVNQPQHF. CDR3 DNA: TGTGCCATCAGTGAAGCAGGGGTCAATCAGCCCCAGCATTTT.

This clone was observed once. This rearrangement joins TRBV10-3 to TRBJ2-2, with 9 bases aligning to TRBD2. The CDR3 loop spans 12 amino acids. The V segment lost 9 bases and the J segment 8 bases; nucleotides outside the gene matches: 4. CDR1 is ENHRY, CDR2 SYGVKD, per germline. The CDR3 sequence is CAMASGAGELFF. The DNA of the CDR3 is TGTGCCATGGCTAGCGGGGCTGGGGAGCTGTTTTTT.